The TCR beta chain under discussion was sequenced for a study of shared clonotypes between healthy human individuals. Broader study findings: Non-shared clonotypes displayed generation probabilities falling below those of clonotypes present in all four donors.

This clone occurred once. Its antigen is undetermined. Libraries were prepared by immunoSEQ multiplex PCR; TCRdb keeps only in-frame clonotypes and omits some of them. Of 300,000 or so clones listed, around two thirds were seen once; the top ten hold approximately 10%. The clonotype comes from a man aged 30 to 45 in good health. Sequenced sample: memory CD4+ T cells sorted from blood. Subset of the sample: CD45RA-negative fraction.

The CDR3 bases are TGTGCCAGCAGTTTTGTCGGGAACAGTGAAAAACTGTTTTTT. It is translated as CASSFVGNSEKLFF. The rearrangement links TRBV28 to TRBJ1-4; unclear D gene. From germline, CDR1 is MDHEN and CDR2 SYDVKM. The CDR3 has 14 amino acids. V shed 3 bases and J shed 7 bases, with 12 bases lying between them.